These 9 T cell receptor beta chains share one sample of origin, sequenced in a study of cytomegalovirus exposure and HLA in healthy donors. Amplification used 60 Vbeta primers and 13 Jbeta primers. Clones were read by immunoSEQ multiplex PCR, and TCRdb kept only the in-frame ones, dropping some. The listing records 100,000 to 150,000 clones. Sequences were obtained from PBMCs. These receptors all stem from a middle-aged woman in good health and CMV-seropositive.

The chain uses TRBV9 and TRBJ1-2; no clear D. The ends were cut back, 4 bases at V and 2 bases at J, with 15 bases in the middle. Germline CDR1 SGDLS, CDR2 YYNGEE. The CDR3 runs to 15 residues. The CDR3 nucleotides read TGTGCCAGCAGCCCCTCTGGCGGGCGGAACTATGGCTACACCTTC. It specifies CASSPSGGRNYGYTF.

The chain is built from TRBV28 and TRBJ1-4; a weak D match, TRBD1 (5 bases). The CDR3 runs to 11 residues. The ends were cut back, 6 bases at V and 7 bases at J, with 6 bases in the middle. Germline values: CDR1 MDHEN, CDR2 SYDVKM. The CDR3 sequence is CASRGGEKLFF. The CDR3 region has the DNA TGTGCCAGCAGGGGGGGTGAAAAACTGTTTTTT.

The CDR3 here is CASSYSASGNSYEQYF. CDR3 DNA sequence: TGTGCCAGCAGTTACTCGGCTAGCGGGAATTCCTACGAGCAGTACTTC. V usage is TRBV6-5 and J usage is TRBJ2-7; TRBD2 agrees at 9 bases. Trimming cost V 0 bases and J 1 base; bases outside gene matches: 4. The CDR3 has 16 residues. Germline V lookup: CDR1 MNHEY, CDR2 SVGAGI.

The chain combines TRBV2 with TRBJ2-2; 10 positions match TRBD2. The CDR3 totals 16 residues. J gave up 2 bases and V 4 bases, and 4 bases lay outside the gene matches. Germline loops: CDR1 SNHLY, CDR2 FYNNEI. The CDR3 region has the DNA TGTGCCAGCAGTGGGCAACTAGCGGGAAACACCGGGGAGCTGTTTTTT. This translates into CASSGQLAGNTGELFF.

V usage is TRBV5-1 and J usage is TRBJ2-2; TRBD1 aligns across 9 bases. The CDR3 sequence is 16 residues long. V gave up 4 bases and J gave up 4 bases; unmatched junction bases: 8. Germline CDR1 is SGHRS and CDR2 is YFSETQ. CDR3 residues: CASSRSGTGTTGELFF. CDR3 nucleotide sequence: TGCGCCAGCAGCCGATCCGGGACAGGGACCACCGGGGAGCTGTTTTTT.

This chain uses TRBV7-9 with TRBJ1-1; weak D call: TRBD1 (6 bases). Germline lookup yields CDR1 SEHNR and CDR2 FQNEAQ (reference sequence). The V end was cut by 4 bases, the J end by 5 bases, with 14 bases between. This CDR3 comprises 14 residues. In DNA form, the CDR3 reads TGTGCCAGCAGCTCGGTTTCAGGGGTGACTGAAGCTTTCTTT. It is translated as CASSSVSGVTEAFF.

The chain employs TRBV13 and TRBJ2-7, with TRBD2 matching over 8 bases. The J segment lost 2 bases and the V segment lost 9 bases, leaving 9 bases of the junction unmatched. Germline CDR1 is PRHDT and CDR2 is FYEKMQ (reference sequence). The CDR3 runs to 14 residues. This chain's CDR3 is CASRPAGVPYEQYF. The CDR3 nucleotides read TGTGCCAGTCGGCCAGCGGGAGTGCCCTACGAGCAGTACTTC.

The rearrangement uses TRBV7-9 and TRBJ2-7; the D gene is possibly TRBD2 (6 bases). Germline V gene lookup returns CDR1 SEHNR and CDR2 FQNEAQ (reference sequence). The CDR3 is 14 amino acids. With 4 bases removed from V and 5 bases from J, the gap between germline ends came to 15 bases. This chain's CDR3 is CASSSGRRVNEQYF. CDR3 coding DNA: TGTGCCAGCAGCTCGGGTAGGAGGGTGAACGAGCAGTACTTC.

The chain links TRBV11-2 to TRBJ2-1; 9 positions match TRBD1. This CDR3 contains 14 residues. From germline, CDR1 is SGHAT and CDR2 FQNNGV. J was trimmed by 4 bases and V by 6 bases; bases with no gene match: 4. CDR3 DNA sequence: TGTGCCAGCAGACTGGGACAGGGTTACAATGAGCAGTTCTTC. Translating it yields CASRLGQGYNEQFF.